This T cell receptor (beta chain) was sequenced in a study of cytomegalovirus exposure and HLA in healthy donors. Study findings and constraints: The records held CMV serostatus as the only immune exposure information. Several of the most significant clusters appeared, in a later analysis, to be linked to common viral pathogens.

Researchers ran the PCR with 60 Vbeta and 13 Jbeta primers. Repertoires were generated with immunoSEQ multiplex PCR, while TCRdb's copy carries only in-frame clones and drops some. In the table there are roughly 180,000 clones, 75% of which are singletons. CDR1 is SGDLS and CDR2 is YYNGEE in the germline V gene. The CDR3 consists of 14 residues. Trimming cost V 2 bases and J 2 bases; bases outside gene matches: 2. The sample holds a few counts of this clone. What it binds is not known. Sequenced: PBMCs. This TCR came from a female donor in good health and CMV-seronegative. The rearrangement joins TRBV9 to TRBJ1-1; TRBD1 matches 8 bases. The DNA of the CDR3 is TGTGCCAGCAGCGTGACAGGGGTAAACACTGAAGCTTTCTTT. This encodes CASSVTGVNTEAFF. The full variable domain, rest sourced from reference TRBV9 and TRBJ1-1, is DSGVTQTPKHLITATGQRVTLRCSPRSGDLSVYWYQQSLDQGLQFLIQYYNGEERAKGNILERFSAQQFPDLHSELNLSSLELGDSALYFCASSVTGVNTEAFFGQGTRLTVV.